What follows are 7 T cell receptor beta chains derived from one specimen sequenced in a study of synovial regulatory T cells in juvenile arthritis (dated by TCRdb to between 2014 and 2017). What the work shows at the level of the full study, not this receptor alone: Lower TCR diversity was observed in blood iaTreg cells than in other blood Treg cells, consistent with antigen-driven expansion.

No cognate antigen is known for these TCRs. The protocol used for the library was the immunoSEQ multiplex PCR assay. Not all clones reach the TCRdb copy of this immuneACCESS table, which keeps in-frame sequences only. Checked studies attribute under half of the gap to unresolved V genes and leave the rest unexplained. This sample's table contains about 9,900 clones. About 1.8% of the sample is taken by the ten largest. The material sequenced was Treg cells from blood. According to the study, the label for this sample's cell subset or site signals: HLA-DR+ inflammation-associated blood Treg cells. These receptors were obtained from a donor aged 2-30 years with juvenile idiopathic arthritis.

This sequence joins TRBV4-3 and TRBJ2-1; TCRdb names TRBD1, which stays unverified in the absence of DNA. CDR1 LGHNA and CDR2 YSLEER come from the germline V gene. The length of the CDR3 is 14 residues. No DNA was logged. This chain's CDR3 is CASSPNRGRNEQFF.

The rearrangement joins TRBV5-1 to TRBJ2-1; the TCRdb call, TRBD2, lacks DNA for checking. Germline V gene sequence: CDR1 SGHRS, CDR2 YFSETQ. The CDR3 sequence is 14 residues long. A DNA sequence was not provided. CDR3 residues: CASSDWGGRNEQFF.

This chain connects TRBV5-1 to TRBJ2-2; absent DNA, TCRdb's TRBD1 call cannot be checked. This CDR3 region has 16 residues. Only the protein is on record. Germline V gives CDR1 SGHRS, CDR2 YFSETQ. CDR3 amino acids: CASSLPATANTGELFF.

The chain carries TRBV4-3 and TRBJ1-4; TCRdb picks TRBD1, but there is no DNA to check that call. The CDR3 has 13 amino acids. No DNA sequence is on record. Germline loops: CDR1 LGHNA, CDR2 YSLEER. CDR3 region: CASSRAVGEKLFF.

This chain connects TRBV2 to TRBJ1-5. The germline V gene has CDR1 SNHLY and CDR2 FYNNEI. This CDR3 is 13 amino acids long. DNA is not recorded here. The chain's CDR3 is CASTQHSNQPQHF.

The chain couples TRBV6-5 to TRBJ2-2; the TRBD1 assignment by TCRdb is unverifiable without DNA. This CDR3 region has 13 residues. The nucleotide record is missing. Germline CDR1 MNHEY, CDR2 SVGAGI. The CDR3 loop reads CASSLGKTGLLFF.

Considering frequency, this clone is medium-sized. The chain is built from TRBV19 and TRBJ1-1. Germline CDR1 and CDR2: LNHDA and SQIVND (reference sequence). The CDR3 runs to 14 residues. Nucleotide data are not available. The CDR3 spells CASSIGIMNTEAFF.